One sample yielded the 15 T cell receptor beta chains listed below, sequenced in a study of naive and memory T cell subsets. The library had UMIs added by 3' ligation of an oligonucleotide to TCR cDNA. Amplification of ligated cDNA took four PCR rounds with SP2 and nested alpha and beta constant primers. In TCRdb, the 5' RACE reads were re-called with MiXCR into one record per CDR3 protein. The data hold roughly 60,000 distinct CDR3 sequences, with around 8% observed a single time. The receptors come from a female donor in good health.

The genes are TRBV5-1 and TRBJ2-2; D unresolved. Germline CDR1 and CDR2: SGHRS and YFSETQ. CDR3 length equals 15 residues. Between the trimmed V and J ends, which lost 4 bases and 1 base, there was a span of 11 bases. CDR3 protein: CASSVGLMNTGELFF. CDR3 nucleotide sequence: TGCGCCAGCAGCGTGGGCCTGATGAACACCGGGGAGCTGTTTTTT.

V gene TRBV5-4 combines with J gene TRBJ2-2; D not certain. CDR1 is SGHNT, CDR2 YYREEE, per germline (reference sequence). The CDR3 is 15 amino acids. The germline V and J ends were trimmed by 5 bases and 6 bases, with 17 bases remaining between them. CDR3 protein: CASRSERSFSGELFF. In nucleotides, the CDR3 is TGTGCCAGCAGAAGTGAGCGATCCTTCTCCGGGGAGCTGTTTTTT.

The CDR3 loop reads CSTLGGSYEQYF. The CDR3 region has the DNA TGCAGCACTCTAGGGGGGTCCTACGAGCAGTACTTC. The rearrangement joins TRBV29-1 to TRBJ2-7; D may be TRBD1 or TRBD2 (6 bases each). V lost 8 bases and J 1 base, leaving 12 bases between the germline ends. The V gene's germline CDR1 is SQVTM and CDR2 ANQGSEA. This CDR3 has 12 residues.

In this sample, this clonotype turned up many times. The chain links TRBV3-1 to TRBJ2-5; 12 positions agree with TRBD2. CDR3 length: 17 amino acids. V lost 4 bases to trimming and J lost 5 bases; unmatched junction nucleotides: 11. Germline V CDR1 and CDR2: LGHDT, YNNKEL (reference sequence). The CDR3 nucleotides are TGTGCCAGCAGCCTTGGCGTACTAGCGGGAGGTGGGGAGACCCAGTACTTC. Its protein product is CASSLGVLAGGGETQYF.

The chain links TRBV12-3 or TRBV12-4 to TRBJ1-3; D is perhaps TRBD1 (5 bases). V lost 6 bases, J lost 7 bases, and 16 bases lay in between. The CDR3 runs to 14 residues. The CDR3, as DNA: TGTGCCAGCAGCCCGAGTAGAGGGGCGAACACCATATATTTT. This encodes CASSPSRGANTIYF.

This clonotype occurred a few times. The V call is TRBV29-1, the J call TRBJ1-4, with D tentatively TRBD1 (5 bases). V was shortened by 7 bases and J by 5 bases, with 20 bases between the two germline ends. This CDR3 has 15 amino acids. Per germline, CDR1 SQVTM and CDR2 ANQGSEA. CDR3 coding DNA: TGCAGCGGAATCGACGGACGGGACGGAAATGAAAAACTGTTTTTT. Protein: CSGIDGRDGNEKLFF.

The CDR3 region has the DNA TGTGCCAGCAGTTTCCGTACAGCCAGAGTTTACGAGCAGTACTTC. Its protein product is CASSFRTARVYEQYF. The J gene is TRBJ2-7, the V gene TRBV28; D remains unclear. The CDR3 consists of 15 residues. V lost 3 bases and J lost 4, with 16 bases in between. Germline V CDR1 and CDR2: MDHEN, SYDVKM.

This clonotype was detected many times. The gene calls are TRBV2 and TRBJ1-2; 7 bases line up with TRBD1. The CDR3 has 13 residues. V gave up 10 bases and J gave up 2 bases; unmatched junction bases: 7. Per the germline V gene, CDR1 is SNHLY and CDR2 is FYNNEI. As DNA, the CDR3 is TGTGCCACAGAAAAGGACAGGAACTATGGCTACACCTTC. This codes for CATEKDRNYGYTF.

The V call is TRBV28, the J call TRBJ2-3; D assignment may be TRBD1 or TRBD2 (6 bases each). The V end lost 4 bases, the J end lost 1 base, and 15 bases lay between the germline ends. From germline, CDR1 is MDHEN and CDR2 SYDVKM. There are 16 residues in the CDR3. This chain's CDR3 is CASSSSRRGGTDTQYF. DNA of the CDR3: TGTGCCAGCAGTTCCTCCCGTAGGGGGGGCACAGATACGCAGTATTTT. Variable domain in full (rest from reference TRBV28 and TRBJ2-3): DVKVTQSSRYLVKRTGEKVFLECVQDMDHENMFWYRQDPGLGLRLIYFSYDVKMKEKGDIPEGYSVSREKKERFSLILESASTNQTSMYLCASSSSRRGGTDTQYFGPGTRLTVL.

The CDR3, as DNA: TGTGCCAGCAGCACCTGGACAGGAGGTTACGAGCAGTACTTC. Translated: CASSTWTGGYEQYF. The V and J genes are TRBV5-5 and TRBJ2-7; 7 bases are a match to TRBD1. With V trimmed by 4 bases and J by 4 bases, 8 bases remained unmatched. Germline V gene data show CDR1 as SGHKS and CDR2 as YYEKEE (reference sequence). CDR3 length equals 14 residues.

Only a few counts were recorded for this clonotype. V and J are TRBV7-9 and TRBJ2-7; TRBD2 matches 11 bases. Germline V gives CDR1 SEHNR, CDR2 FQNEAQ (reference sequence). J lost 5 bases, V lost 4 bases, and 7 bases had no gene match. The CDR3 covers 15 residues. CDR3: CASSSTSGSGNEQYF. CDR3 in DNA: TGTGCCAGCAGCTCCACTAGCGGGAGTGGGAACGAGCAGTACTTC.

In its sample, this clonotype was seen a few times. The chain combines TRBV6-1 with TRBJ1-3; the D is unclear. This CDR3 is 16 amino acids long. Trimming left V 1 base short and J 4 bases short, with 14 bases between. Germline V lookup: CDR1 MNHNS, CDR2 SASEGT. CDR3 sequence (DNA): TGTGCCAGCAGTGAAGACAGATCCGTCTCGGGAAACACCATATATTTT. Residues: CASSEDRSVSGNTIYF.

The chain is built from TRBV7-9 and TRBJ1-1; D is unclear. CDR1 is SEHNR, CDR2 FQNEAQ, per germline (reference sequence). The CDR3 runs to 12 residues. Trimming took 5 bases from V and 11 from J, leaving 15 bases between them. CDR3 protein: CASSLDSNGAFF. The CDR3 DNA sequence: TGTGCCAGCAGCCTCGACTCCAACGGCGCTTTCTTT.

The sample holds many counts of this clonotype. V is TRBV29-1 and J is TRBJ1-1; D remains ambiguous. CDR1 SQVTM and CDR2 ANQGSEA come from the germline V gene. V gave up 3 bases and J gave up 0 bases, with 8 bases separating them. The CDR3 consists of 13 residues. CDR3 residues: CSVDVNMNTEAFF. The CDR3 nucleotides read TGCAGCGTTGACGTTAACATGAACACTGAAGCTTTCTTT. The complete variable domain, with remaining parts taken from reference TRBV29-1 and TRBJ1-1, reads SAVISQKPSRDICQRGTSLTIQCQVDSQVTMMFWYRQQPGQSLTLIATANQGSEATYESGFVIDKFPISRPNLTFSTLTVSNMSPEDSSIYLCSVDVNMNTEAFFGQGTRLTVV.

This clonotype was seen at least ten times. The V call is TRBV28, the J call TRBJ1-4; D gene uncertain. Germline V gene lookup returns CDR1 MDHEN and CDR2 SYDVKM. The CDR3 runs to 15 residues. V was cut by 2 bases and J by 0 bases, with 7 bases left in between. The CDR3 loop reads CASSLGLTTNEKLFF. For the CDR3, the DNA is TGTGCCAGCAGTTTAGGGCTTACAACTAATGAAAAACTGTTTTTT.